This TCR beta chain was identified during a study of blood T cell repertoires in COVID-19. Study in general: Researchers got acute and convalescent COVID-19 samples from the United States, Italy and Spain. T cells, B-cell-depleted T cells, or PBMCs provided the cDNA or gDNA that served as material.

Authors' data handling: Amplifying reference gene primers gave estimates of nucleated cell counts. Repertoires were generated with immunoSEQ multiplex PCR, while TCRdb's copy carries only in-frame clones and drops some. That table is the source of V, J and clone size, and D and trimming were worked out from the DNA. The repertoire holds about 90,000 clones, more than 80% seen once, with 10% in the top ten. The CDR3 runs to 15 residues. Per the germline V gene, CDR1 is SGHNT and CDR2 is YYREEE (reference sequence). V gave up 2 bases and J gave up 6 bases, with 14 bases separating them. V usage is TRBV5-4 and J usage is TRBJ1-4, with a weak D call TRBD1 (5 bases). Input material: peripheral blood. The sequence was obtained from a woman in her seventies with acute or convalescent COVID-19. CDR3 protein: CASSFKGLRDEKLFF. DNA of the CDR3: TGTGCCAGCAGCTTCAAGGGACTGCGTGATGAAAAACTGTTTTTT. The whole variable domain, filled in from reference TRBV5-4 and TRBJ1-4, reads ETGVTQSPTHLIKTRGQQVTLRCSSQSGHNTVSWYQQALGQGPQFIFQYYREEENGRGNFPPRFSGLQFPNYSSELNVNALELDDSALYLCASSFKGLRDEKLFFGSGTQLSVL.